This TCR beta chain was recorded in a study of shared clonotypes between healthy human individuals. TCRdb's table, derived via immunoSEQ multiplex PCR, lists solely in-frame clones and lacks some. Of 2 million to 2.5 million clones in the sample, roughly 92% were seen once. Concerning this clone itself: Its antigen remains unknown.

Study results and limitations: Approximately 4.6% of naive CD4 clonotypes were common to four donors. Represented genetic and exposure-history diversity was restricted by having few donors.

The length of the CDR3 is 15 residues. After removal of 7 bases from V and 4 bases from J, the junction contained 11 bases not matched to a gene. Germline values: CDR1 MDHEN, CDR2 SYDVKM. The gene calls are TRBV28 and TRBJ2-3, with 7 bases that match TRBD2. The receptor comes from a man aged 18 to 35 in good health. Some clones in this sample may be carry-over from other donors' samples. The sample taken for sequencing was naive CD4+ T cells from PBMCs. Regarding subset: CD45RA+ positively selected. CDR3 protein: CASTSSGRGSDTQYF. The CDR3 DNA is TGTGCCAGCACATCTAGCGGACGAGGGTCAGATACGCAGTATTTT.